This T cell receptor (beta chain) emerged from a study of prognosis after radiotherapy for stage I lung cancer. CDR3 of TCR beta was amplified from genomic DNA via a two-round multiplex PCR. Gene-specific TRBV and TRBJ primers were used in PCR round one. TCRdb redid the calling of the multiplex PCR reads with MiXCR, one entry per CDR3 protein. Among about 14,000 distinct CDR3 sequences listed, about 50% were seen once. This clonotype rates as medium-sized. Its matching antigen is unknown. General study results and limits: Post-therapy Shannon entropy was lower in patients developing distant metastases following stereotactic body radiation therapy.

The input for sequencing was PBMCs, taken before or after stereotactic body radiation therapy (not recorded which). This TCR was sampled from a donor at least 50 years old with non-small cell lung cancer.

CDR3 DNA sequence: TGCGCCAGCCGCCTCTCCGGGGGGCGATCCTACGAGCAGTACTTC. Translated, it gives CASRLSGGRSYEQYF. The rearrangement joins TRBV5-1 to TRBJ2-7; possibly TRBD2 for D (7 bases). The V end was cut by 7 bases, the J end by 1 base, with 18 bases between. This CDR3 is built from 15 residues. Germline CDR1 is SGHRS and CDR2 is YFSETQ. Full variable domain (rest looked up from reference TRBV5-1 and TRBJ2-7): KAGVTQTPRYLIKTRGQQVTLSCSPISGHRSVSWYQQTPGQGLQFLFEYFSETQRNKGNFPGRFSGRQFSNSRSEMNVSTLELGDSALYLCASRLSGGRSYEQYFGPGTRLTVT.